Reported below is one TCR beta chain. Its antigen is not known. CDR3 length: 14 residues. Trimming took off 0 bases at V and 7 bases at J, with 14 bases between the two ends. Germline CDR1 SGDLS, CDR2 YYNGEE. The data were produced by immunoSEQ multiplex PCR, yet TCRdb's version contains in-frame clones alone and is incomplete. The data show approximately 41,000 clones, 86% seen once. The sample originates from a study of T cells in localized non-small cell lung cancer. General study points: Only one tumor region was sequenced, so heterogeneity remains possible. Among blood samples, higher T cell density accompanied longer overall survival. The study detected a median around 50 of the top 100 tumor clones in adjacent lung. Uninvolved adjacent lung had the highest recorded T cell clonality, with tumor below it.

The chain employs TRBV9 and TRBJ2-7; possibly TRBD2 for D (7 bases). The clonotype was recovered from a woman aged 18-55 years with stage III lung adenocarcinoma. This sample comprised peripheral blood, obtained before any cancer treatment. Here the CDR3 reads CASSVDGGRVEQYF. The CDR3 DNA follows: TGTGCCAGCAGCGTAGACGGGGGGCGGGTTGAGCAGTACTTC.